This T cell receptor beta chain emerged from a study of cytomegalovirus exposure and HLA in healthy donors (dated by TCRdb to the late 2010s). Regarding the study in general: In an earlier analysis of under 600 of the donors, around 300 Gb of sequence data and 100 million or so unique TCR beta sequences from about 180 million T cells were reported. An early release covering about 600 HLA-typed donors comprised 250 to 350 gigabases of sequencing data and approximately 80 million unique TCR sequences. The genetic ancestry cluster associated with self-reported Caucasian donors included over 80% of the 300 to 450 genotyped donors. The study aimed to test whether signatures of past pathogen exposure could be identified by cataloging public T cell receptors. Using immunosequencing, the study profiled T cell repertoires from fewer than 700 subjects and related those repertoires to cytomegalovirus serostatus. Besides the first cohort of 666 subjects, a separate validation cohort made up of about 120 different subjects was used. The study combined high-throughput TCR immunosequencing, statistical association of individual TCRs with disease status, and machine learning to predict cytomegalovirus infection status. In a later analysis, previously published TCR beta repertoires from some 640 donors were re-analyzed and high-resolution HLA genotyping was added so that TCR occurrence patterns could be studied. Rather than drawing on any new phenotypic data, the later analysis identified candidate immune exposures from TCR beta sequences and the way those sequences occurred across donors. To decide whether each TCR beta V gene segment behaved as functional or pseudogenic, an earlier analysis of several hundred of the donors relied on high-throughput TCR beta sequencing. Donor age, sex, ethnicity and CMV serostatus were compiled alongside the repertoire data. A later genetic analysis used genome-wide SNP genotypes for about three fifths of the roughly 700 donors, treating that subset as a discovery cohort. Every discovery cohort repertoire had been produced on one sequencing platform. HLA typing included class I and class II loci at four-digit resolution. Typing coverage varied by locus: roughly 629-640 donors for A, B, C, DRB1 and DQB1; approximately 560 for DQA1; 600 to 610 for DPA1; around 490 for DPB1. Roughly 5 DR-DQ haplotypes were treated as single units for association and clustering because of strong linkage in the cohort. Among about 400 genotyped donors of the cohort, an average of around 250,000 unique TCR beta nucleotide sequences was sequenced per donor, of which about 19% were non-productive. The study at large found these results: Some IMGT-functional V segments, including TRBV6-2 and TRBV6-3, could not be told apart with the 87-base-pair reads, so those segments were excluded. For the cohort, immune exposure information was limited to CMV serostatus. A total of fewer than 200 TCR beta chains were listed by the study as associated with cytomegalovirus. The cohort was sequenced for TCR beta chains only, and without alpha or paired-chain data the features that could be detected were limited. Because HLA typing was unavailable for some donors at each locus, only the typed subset was used in association tests. A later analysis associated 15,000 or so TCR beta sequences with specific HLA alleles at a false discovery rate of 0.05. A further reported finding was that TCR beta sequences accurately predicted the HLA-A and HLA-B alleles for most subjects in the first cohort. Cytomegalovirus status was reported to be diagnosed by the classifier with high specificity and sensitivity in both the original and validation cohorts. Because counts were too low, roughly 18 rarely observed V segments, including chromosome 9 orphons, were left out of the earlier analysis of a few hundred of the donors. In an earlier analysis of some 640 of the donors, most TCR beta V segments were observed in productive rearrangements about 87% or about 30% of the time, broadly matching IMGT annotations. Correlated functional status among segregating V segments might reflect linkage disequilibrium, but an unknown experimental factor could not be ruled out. In a later genetic analysis, a missense DCLRE1C variant was associated with V-gene and J-gene trimming of TCR beta chains, and the association was replicated in an independent cohort. Most TCR sequences were seen in very few donors, while some public TCRs were found in many individuals. A few of the identified cytomegalovirus-associated TCR beta chains were confirmed in vitro to be specific for cytomegalovirus antigens. When HLA alleles, especially DR and DQ, strongly co-occurred, TCR associations were difficult to assign to individual alleles. In a later analysis, HLA-associated TCR beta chains were found to be more clonally expanded and to have lower generation probabilities than equally common non-associated chains. Sequencing depth was assumed to be roughly uniform across donors in the presence/absence analyses, though that assumption may not hold. A later analysis found that TCR association rates varied across HLA loci, with DRB1 alleles showing the most associated TCRs and HLA-C alleles the fewest. Most CMV-associated TCR beta chains appeared to be HLA-restricted in a later analysis, and the HLA associations seemed to be driven largely by CMV exposure. A cluster of highly shared sequence variants was judged likely to be a technical artifact of the sequencing pipeline. According to a later analysis, parvovirus B19, influenza, CMV and Epstein-Barr virus appeared linked to several top co-occurrence clusters. According to a later genetic analysis, donors in an Asian-associated ancestry cluster had fewer N-insertions in productive TCRs than the roughly 660-donor mean. The authors suggested that the approach could potentially be generalized to other disease states and immunological phenotypes.

The CDR3 numbers 14 residues from cysteine through phenylalanine. The read is trimmed to its CDR3 DNA, 42 bases read in frame from base 1. V is pruned by 6 bases and J by 6 bases, leaving 6 bases of the junction without a gene match. The germline V gene specifies ENHRY as CDR1 and SYGVKD as CDR2. As to this clone: The antigen it recognizes is unknown. Qualities for individual bases were not recorded, and no much larger clone is one base off.

The cohort consisted of approximately 670 healthy bone marrow donors. All cohort members were sampled while nominally healthy, although unrecorded immune exposures were likely present. The donor was CMV seropositive and belonged to the group of 250 to 300 seropositive cohort members. Every donor gave a peripheral blood sample, and the peripheral blood mononuclear cells from that sample were used for TCR beta sequencing. Genomic DNA extraction from the blood cell samples was performed with the Qiagen DNeasy Blood Extraction Kit. Library method: the immunoSEQ multiplex PCR assay. The multiplex PCR relied on a mix of 60 forward primers for TCR Vbeta segments and 13 reverse primers for TCR Jbeta segments. A multiplex PCR assay on genomic DNA amplified the CDR3 region of rearranged TCR beta genes. The Illumina HiSeq System was used to sequence the amplified TCR beta libraries as 87-base-pair reads. On the study's bioinformatics: A later analysis tallied 80 million to 95 million unique TCR beta chains across the 640 or so repertoires, and 10 million to 11 million of those chains were shared by two or more donors. Raw reads were error-corrected and collapsed into unique sequences with a nearest-neighbor algorithm that merged closely related sequences to remove PCR and sequencing errors. CDR3 sequences were aligned to IMGT reference sequences to assign V, D and J gene segments. For a sequence to be retained, a match of at least six nucleotides to both a V gene segment and a J gene segment was required. Rearrangements were classified as productive when the CDR3 lacked stop codons and remained in frame with V and J, and all other rearrangements were classified as non-productive. CDR3 was defined according to IMGT convention as the region running from the second conserved V-encoded cysteine to the conserved J-encoded phenylalanine. The earlier analysis of some 540 of the donors excluded any sequence lacking an unambiguous match to a single V gene segment. An earlier analysis of a few hundred of the donors classified V segments as functional when productive rearrangements were above 56.7% and as segregating when the standard deviation between donors was above 5%. A statistical classification framework was built for diagnosing cytomegalovirus status from the catalog of TCR beta chain sequences. In a later analysis, V and J genes were assigned by comparing TCR nucleotide sequences against IMGT/GENE-DB human TR gene sequences. The TCRdist pipeline was used in a later analysis to assign CDR3 sequences and most-parsimonious VDJ recombination scenarios. In a later analysis, each TCR beta chain was defined by its CDR3 amino acid sequence together with its V-gene family, and reads lacking a unique V-gene family were excluded. As a way to deal with suspected cross-contamination and a sequencing artifact, a later analysis dropped more than 500 nucleotide sequences that were highly shared and had low generation probability. In a later analysis, a clonal expansion index was calculated for each public chain from normalized within-repertoire ranks of inferred template counts. In a later analysis, generation probabilities were computed using a VDJ recombination model fitted to out-of-frame rearrangements, and the results were checked against IGoR. In a later analysis, TCR-TCR, TCR-HLA and TCR-CMV co-occurrence was scored with hypergeometric tests, and a repertoire-size bias correction was applied to TCR pairs. In a later analysis, false discovery rates were estimated by permuting HLA or CMV assignments 20 times. In a later analysis, co-occurring TCRs were grouped using DBSCAN, and TCRdist sequence similarity was added for clustering within HLA-allele-positive subsets. Co-occurrence clustering excluded repertoires with fewer than 30,000 or more than 120,000 public chains, plus five with anomalous nucleotide sharing. In TCRdb, the immuneACCESS table is reduced to in-frame sequences with V and J assigned. These tables do not hold every clone; where another copy was compared, an unresolved V gene accounts for under half, and the others remain unexplained. From that table come the V and J calls and clone size; the DNA was used to work out D and trimming. For this sample the table gives some 190,000 clones, of which approximately 80% were detected only once. Of the sample, around 1.4% falls within the top ten clones.

The chain is encoded by TRBV10-3 joined to TRBJ2-7; TRBD1 agrees with 12 junctional bases. The TCR comes from a girl under 18 in good health and CMV-seropositive. Sequenced input: PBMCs. The CDR3 reads CAIRGTGGRGEQYF. The DNA reads as follows: TGTGCCATCAGGGGGACAGGGGGCAGGGGCGAGCAGTACTTC.